The sequence of this T cell receptor beta chain was determined in a study of T cell responses to AZD1222 COVID-19 vaccine. This CDR3 comprises 14 residues. V lost 5 bases to trimming and J lost 7 bases; unmatched junction nucleotides: 4. The germline CDR1 and CDR2 sequences are MDHEN and SYDVKM. Here immunoSEQ multiplex PCR was the method, and the copy in TCRdb shows in-frame clones only, minus some. The sample holds about 56,000 clones, about 80% seen once. This sequence was found in an adult who received the AZD1222 COVID-19 vaccine. V usage is TRBV28 and J usage is TRBJ1-6; 8 bases map to TRBD1. This specimen consisted of peripheral blood, obtained 28 days after the second AZD1222 dose. This CDR3 reads CASSQGAGNSPLHF. In DNA, the CDR3 is TGTGCCAGCAGTCAGGGGGCGGGAAATTCACCCCTCCACTTT.